The 18 T cell receptor beta chains given below trace back to one sample, sequenced in a study of vaccination effects on CD4 cells after COVID-19. Clones were sequenced by immunoSEQ multiplex PCR, and TCRdb holds only the in-frame ones, with some missing. In the table there are 60,000 to 70,000 clones, roughly 76% of which are singletons. Viral peptide pools were used in the ViraFEST assay to expand antigen-specific CD4+ T cells, and sequencing came afterward. Subsequent to a culture period of about ten days, CD4+ T cells were isolated. Antigens of these TCRs are unknown. This specimen was CD4+ T cells from PBMCs cultured with HCoV-229E spike peptides, taken before COVID-19 vaccination. The receptors derive from a human donor who received a COVID-19 vaccine.

The rearrangement joins TRBV6-5 to TRBJ2-3, with D possibly called TRBD1 or TRBD2 (5 bases each). This CDR3 is 16 amino acids long. V shed 1 base and J shed 0 bases, with 11 bases lying between them. Germline V gene lookup returns CDR1 MNHEY and CDR2 SVGAGI. The CDR3 here is CASSYYGGLSTDTQYF. DNA of the CDR3: TGTGCCAGCAGTTACTATGGGGGTCTAAGCACAGATACGCAGTATTTT.

This chain connects TRBV29-1 to TRBJ2-5, with 11 bases lining up with TRBD2. V was pared by 6 bases and J by 2 bases, with 5 bases of the junction left unmatched. The CDR3 is 14 residues long. Germline CDR1 is SQVTM and CDR2 is ANQGSEA. CDR3 nucleotides: TGCAGCGTGAAGAGACTAGCGGGGCAAGAGACCCAGTACTTC. This codes for CSVKRLAGQETQYF.

The chain has TRBV6-1 and TRBJ2-2; perhaps TRBD1 as D (6 bases). Germline CDR1 MNHNS, CDR2 SASEGT. The CDR3 is made up of 16 amino acids. Trimming took 4 bases from V and 0 from J, leaving 12 bases between them. CDR3 in DNA: TGTGCCAGCAGTGGGCGACAGGCGACGAACACCGGGGAGCTGTTTTTT. Protein sequence: CASSGRQATNTGELFF.

This rearrangement joins TRBV27 to TRBJ2-5; 7 nucleotides match TRBD1. With 5 bases clipped from V and 5 bases from J, the junction kept 11 bases outside the gene matches. CDR1 and CDR2 (germline): MNHEY, SMNVEV (reference sequence). The CDR3 runs 15 residues. The CDR3: CASSILGGAGETQYF. CDR3 nucleotides: TGTGCCAGCAGTATACTAGGGGGCGCCGGGGAGACCCAGTACTTC.

This chain links TRBV11-1 with TRBJ1-2; D gene unclear. Trimming stripped 4 bases from V and 8 bases from J, with 11 bases between. CDR3 size: 12 residues. Germline lookup yields CDR1 SGHAT and CDR2 FQDESV (reference sequence). The CDR3 DNA reads TGTGCCAGCAGCTCCTCAGTCGCGGGCTACACCTTC. Its translation: CASSSSVAGYTF.

This sequence joins TRBV28 and TRBJ1-2, with 8 bases fitting TRBD1. V lost 4 bases and J lost 2; bases outside the gene matches: 6. Germline CDR1 MDHEN, CDR2 SYDVKM. CDR3 size: 15 residues. In nucleotides, the CDR3 is TGTGCCAGCAGTTCTCGCAGGGGGCCAAACTATGGCTACACCTTC. Translation gives CASSSRRGPNYGYTF.

The CDR3 DNA reads TGTGCCACCAGCCCGAATAGGGGCCCGGGGAGGGAGACCCAGTACTTC. Amino acid sequence: CATSPNRGPGRETQYF. The chain links TRBV15 to TRBJ2-5; possible D gene TRBD2, 6 bases. The CDR3 sequence is 16 residues long. V lost 5 bases to trimming and J lost 5 bases, with 21 bases between them. The germline V gene encodes CDR1 LNHNV and CDR2 YYDKDF (reference sequence).

CDR3 residues: CASSPQNTGELFF. The CDR3, as DNA: TGTGCCAGCAGCCCCCAAAACACCGGGGAGCTGTTTTTT. This chain uses TRBV12-3 or TRBV12-4 with TRBJ2-2; D uncertain. This CDR3 spans 13 amino acids. With 6 bases removed from V and 2 bases from J, the gap between germline ends came to 7 bases.

The rearrangement joins TRBV5-5 to TRBJ2-7; maybe TRBD2 (5 bases). The CDR3 is 13 residues long. The ends were cut back, 4 bases at V and 3 bases at J, with 11 bases in the middle. CDR1 is SGHKS and CDR2 is YYEKEE in the germline V gene (reference sequence). The CDR3 loop reads CASSHEGHYEQYV. DNA for the CDR3: TGTGCCAGCAGCCACGAGGGCCACTACGAGCAGTACGTC.

The CDR3 here is CASSYPISYNEQFF. The CDR3 DNA reads as TGTGCCAGCAGTTACCCTATTTCCTACAATGAGCAGTTCTTC. V gene TRBV6-6 combines with J gene TRBJ2-1; no clear D gene. This CDR3 has 14 residues. CDR1 and CDR2 from the germline V gene are MNHNY and SVGAGI (reference sequence). V was clipped by 2 bases and J by 1 base, with 6 bases between them.

This clone was counted a few times. This chain links TRBV18 with TRBJ2-5; D ambiguous. This CDR3 contains 12 residues. V dropped 2 bases and J dropped 7 bases, with 8 bases sitting between them. Per germline, CDR1 KGHSH and CDR2 LQKENI. The CDR3 DNA is TGTGCCAGCTCACCAGGTGCCGGGACCCAGTACTTC. Its protein is CASSPGAGTQYF.

There are a few counts of this clone. The V gene is TRBV10-3, the J gene TRBJ2-5; D is tentatively TRBD1 or TRBD2 (6 bases each). Deletions cut 2 bases from V and 5 bases from J, with 18 bases between. Germline lookup yields CDR1 ENHRY and CDR2 SYGVKD. This CDR3 contains 16 residues. The CDR3, as DNA: TGTGCCATCAGTGAGGGACTATCACCAGGGGATGAGACCCAGTACTTC. It encodes CAISEGLSPGDETQYF.

V and J are TRBV3-1 (or the pseudogene TRBV3-2) and TRBJ1-1; no firm D call. The CDR3 covers 14 residues. Between the trimmed V and J ends, which lost 3 bases and 10 bases, there was a span of 18 bases. Germline V lookup: CDR1 LGHDT, CDR2 YNNKEL (reference sequence). Here the CDR3 DNA reads TGTGCCAGCAGCCATTTTCTGACACGTATAGGAGCTTTCTTT. Translated, it gives CASSHFLTRIGAFF.

Here the CDR3 DNA reads TGTGCCAGCAGCGTAGGGGTTCAATACGGGGAGCTGTTTTTT. Encoded protein: CASSVGVQYGELFF. The chain employs TRBV9 and TRBJ2-2; D uncertain. V was shortened by 0 bases and J by 7 bases, with 10 bases between the two germline ends. From germline, CDR1 is SGDLS and CDR2 YYNGEE. This CDR3 is 14 amino acids long.

The V and J genes are TRBV6-5 and TRBJ1-2; D uncertain. Germline V CDR1 and CDR2: MNHEY, SVGAGI. V gave up 6 bases and J gave up 2 bases, with 4 bases separating them. The CDR3 is 11 residues long. CDR3 bases: TGTGCCAGCAGGCGAAACTATGGCTACACCTTC. It codes for CASRRNYGYTF.

This chain connects TRBV30 to TRBJ1-1, with D unresolved. Germline V gives CDR1 GTSNPN, CDR2 SVGIG (reference sequence). The CDR3 extends over 13 amino acids. Deletions cut 0 bases from V and 3 bases from J, with 8 bases between. CDR3: CAWSVTEDTEAFF. CDR3 sequence (DNA): TGTGCCTGGAGTGTTACAGAGGACACTGAAGCTTTCTTT. Based on the CDR3 plus reference TRBV30 and TRBJ1-1, the full variable domain is SQTIHQWPATLVQPVGSPLSLECTVEGTSNPNLYWYRQAAGRGLQLLFYSVGIGQISSEVPQNLSASRPQDRQFILSSKKLLLSDSGFYLCAWSVTEDTEAFFGQGTRLTVV.

The chain combines TRBV5-1 with TRBJ1-4; 9 bases are a match to TRBD1. Per germline, CDR1 SGHRS and CDR2 YFSETQ. The CDR3 is 15 amino acids. With 4 bases clipped from V and 6 bases from J, the junction kept 7 bases outside the gene matches. This CDR3 reads CASSRAGQGDEKLFF. As DNA, the CDR3 is TGCGCCAGCAGCCGGGCGGGACAGGGCGATGAAAAACTGTTTTTT.

This rearrangement joins TRBV20-1 to TRBJ2-5, with a weak D call TRBD2 (6 bases). Germline CDR1 and CDR2: DFQATT and SNEGSKA (reference sequence). The V end lost 4 bases, the J end lost 5 bases, and 8 bases lay between the germline ends. The CDR3 extends over 11 amino acids. DNA of the CDR3: TGCAGTGCTACCAGCGGGGAGACCCAGTACTTC. Residues: CSATSGETQYF.